Reported below is one T cell receptor beta chain. The antigen remains undetermined. TCRdb keeps only in-frame clones here, not all; method: immunoSEQ multiplex PCR. The sample carries some 80,000 clones, 70% to 90% recorded once. V lost 2 bases and J 2 bases, leaving 14 bases between the germline ends. The CDR3 totals 16 residues. CDR1 is SGHVS, CDR2 FQNEAQ, per germline. These data belong to a study of OX40 agonist ivuxolimab in advanced cancers. The study, taken as a whole, reports: The investigators did not determine what antigen specificity the expanded peripheral T cells had.

The receptor's source is an adult with an advanced solid tumor such as melanoma, head and neck, liver or kidney cancer. The sequences come from CD4+ or CD8+ T cells sorted from blood, collected in a trial of the OX40 agonist ivuxolimab. The chain combines TRBV7-8 with TRBJ2-3; D is ambiguous. For the CDR3, the DNA is TGTGCCAGCAGCTTAAGGGTACAACCCCCCACAGATACGCAGTATTTT. This gives the protein CASSLRVQPPTDTQYF.